The subject of this entry is one TCR beta chain. Its recognized antigen is unknown. The sample holds no much larger clone one base away, and base qualities are not on file. This sample's time point label indicates: baseline before first vaccination. Samples from vaccinated people were obtained from the UK trials COV001 and COV002, which included a single-blind randomized controlled phase 2/3 trial of AZD1222 (ChAdOx1 nCoV-19) in healthy adults. For TCRbeta chain sequencing, PBMC samples were collected from trial participants at day 0 and at day 28 after the second dose. V loses 3 bases, J loses 5 bases, and the germline ends lie 11 bases apart. From its cysteine to its phenylalanine, the CDR3 spans 14 amino acids. CDR3 DNA only is kept here, 42 bases in frame from base 1. In the germline V gene, CDR1 corresponds to MDHEN and CDR2 to SYDVKM. This sample stems from a study of T cell responses to AZD1222 COVID-19 vaccine (dated by TCRdb to the early 2020s). Notes on the research overall: AZD1222 recipients with second doses at about 4 weeks or about 12 weeks were pooled, because spike-specific TCR depth and breadth did not differ between schedules. A total of over 230 trial participants underwent TCR sequencing, of whom about 210 received two doses of AZD1222 and 26 received two doses of the MenACWY control vaccine. Trial participants were enrolled by age into subgroups of 18-55, 56-69 and 70-plus years, and roughly 150, 30 and 60 TCR-sequenced participants, respectively, were included in these subgroups. Study-level results and caveats: Participants were mostly white British and included more females than males, and it was suggested by the authors that clonal diversity may have been underestimated. Conclusions about previously exposed vaccinees are limited, since just a handful of AZD1222 recipients were seropositive for SARS-CoV-2 at baseline. The 56-69-year group was small, and its depth increase did not reach significance, likely because of low power. Because no day 14 peak-response samples were available, the repertoires could be characterized only after the peak T cell response. Vaccine-associated CD4 TCRs spanned the whole spike protein, with dominant responses in regions 160-218 and 743-854. After two AZD1222 doses, spike-specific TCR breadth and depth were significantly higher than at day 0 and than in MenACWY recipients. Reportedly, almost half of the unique spike-specific TCRs recognized epitopes lying outside the regions that are mutated in the B.1.351 and B.1.1.7 variants.

The CDR3 regions of human TCRbeta chains were analyzed by immunosequencing. The original methods were these. TCRs in the repertoires were matched against a reference library of SARS-CoV-2-specific TCRs that had been generated with the MIRA antigen-specificity platform. Breadth meant the fraction of unique TCRs that were SARS-CoV-2-associated, whereas depth meant the fraction of total T cells that were SARS-CoV-2-associated. Using the MIRA data, each spike-specific TCR was mapped to the spike region that the TCR reacts to and placed in a CD4 or CD8 class. Log10-transformed breadth and depth values were compared by one-way ANOVA with Sidak's multiple comparisons tests. What TCRdb holds here is the immuneACCESS table cut down to in-frame rearrangements. Part of the clones is not present; checked against another copy, under half of the missing clones reflect an unresolved V gene, and the others are unexplained. V, J and clone size are taken as reported in that table, and D and trimming were inferred from the DNA itself. Here the sample has over 75,000 clones; approximately 90% occur a single time. The ten largest clones capture 2.2% of the sample.

Sequenced here: peripheral blood, sampled on day 0 of AZD1222 vaccination. The V and J segments used are TRBV28 and TRBJ1-5; the D region possibly corresponds to TRBD1 (5 bases align). The TCR sequence derives from an adult in good health. The CDR3 amino acid sequence is: CASSLGAGYQPQHF. The DNA is TGTGCCAGCAGTTTGGGAGCAGGGTATCAGCCCCAGCATTTT.